The clone carrying this TCR beta chain was seen ten or more times. TCRdb recomputed calls from the 5' RACE reads with MiXCR, one row per CDR3 protein. Of around 50,000 distinct CDR3 sequences listed, 25% to 35% are singletons. This specimen belongs to a study of T-cell memory formation after mild COVID-19. CDR3 size: 16 residues. CDR1 is MNHEY and CDR2 is SVGAGI in the germline V gene. V dropped 0 bases and J dropped 9; count of bases not matched to a gene: 9. Sample: PBMCs or a T cell subset sorted from them (not recorded which). The sequence was obtained from a man between 18 and 35 years old who had mild COVID-19 (a few samples of this study predate the infection). Cell type and time point are not known. The chain carries TRBV6-5 and TRBJ2-2; 8 nucleotides align to TRBD2. CDR3 in amino acids: CASSYSVNSGVRELFF. As DNA, the CDR3 is TGTGCCAGCAGTTACTCTGTGAATAGCGGGGTCCGGGAGCTGTTTTTT.